Presented here are 32 T cell receptor beta chains from one specimen sequenced in a study of T-cell reconstitution after alpha-beta-depleted transplantation in children. This sample's TCRbeta library carried unique molecular identifier barcodes. TCRdb recomputed calls from the PCR reads with MiXCR, one row per CDR3 protein. The sample has 95,000 to 150,000 distinct CDR3 sequences; about 21% are singletons. The input for sequencing was PBMCs, mostly from graft donor cells, taken 180 days after TCRalphabeta/CD19-depleted stem cell transplant. The receptor set was obtained from a male patient between 2 and 9 years old who had a stem cell transplant for chronic granulomatous disease, so the T cells may come from the graft donor.

This clonotype showed up just a few times. V and J are TRBV6-1 and TRBJ2-1, with TRBD2 matching over 8 bases. CDR3 length: 16 residues. The junction had 12 bases not matched to a gene; V was cut back by 6 bases and J by 5 bases. Per the germline V gene, CDR1 is MNHNS and CDR2 is SASEGT. The CDR3 reads CASSPPGLAGHNEQFF. In DNA form, the CDR3 reads TGTGCCAGCAGCCCCCCAGGGCTAGCGGGCCACAATGAGCAGTTCTTC.

This clonotype has ten or more counts. The J gene is TRBJ2-1, the V gene TRBV5-6; 7 bases are a match to TRBD1. The ends lost 4 bases at V and 5 bases at J; junction bases unmatched: 9. The CDR3 has 15 amino acids. Germline V gives CDR1 SGHDT, CDR2 YYEEEE. The CDR3 spells CASSPTGISDNEQFF. In nucleotides, the CDR3 is TGTGCCAGCAGCCCGACAGGGATTTCCGACAATGAGCAGTTCTTC.

This clonotype was counted only a few times. This CDR3 is CASSPTGTGWNEQYF. CDR3 sequence (DNA): TGTGCCAGCAGTCCGACCGGGACAGGGTGGAACGAGCAGTACTTC. The V call is TRBV27, the J call TRBJ2-7; 9 bases agree with TRBD1. CDR3 length: 15 amino acids. Trimming cost V 5 bases and J 5 bases; bases outside gene matches: 10. Germline CDR1 reads MNHEY; CDR2 reads SMNVEV (reference sequence).

This clonotype was seen at least ten times. This sequence joins TRBV12-3 or TRBV12-4 and TRBJ2-1; D uncertain. The CDR3 extends over 13 amino acids. Between the trimmed V and J ends, which lost 1 base and 6 bases, there was a span of 7 bases. The CDR3 coding sequence is TGTGCCAGCAGTTTAGTCCAGATCAATGAGCAGTTCTTC. This encodes CASSLVQINEQFF.

The J gene is TRBJ2-1, the V gene TRBV19; D not certain. V shed 5 bases and J shed 3 bases, with 5 bases lying between them. There are 12 residues in the CDR3. CDR1 is LNHDA and CDR2 is SQIVND in the germline V gene (reference sequence). The CDR3 loop is CASSADYNEQFF. CDR3 coding DNA: TGTGCCAGTAGTGCCGACTACAATGAGCAGTTCTTC.

This clonotype was detected many times. The chain couples TRBV20-1 to TRBJ2-1; 8 bases are a match to TRBD2. V shed 1 base, J shed 4 bases, and the junction held 6 bases outside the gene matches. Germline V gene data show CDR1 as DFQATT and CDR2 as SNEGSKA (reference sequence). CDR3 length: 15 residues. CDR3 sequence reads: CSARGAGREYNEQFF. In nucleotides, the CDR3 is TGCAGTGCTAGAGGGGCCGGGAGGGAGTACAATGAGCAGTTCTTC.

This clonotype was found a few times. The rearrangement links TRBV12-3 or TRBV12-4 to TRBJ2-1; 12 bases are a match to TRBD2. CDR3 size: 16 residues. Trimming cost V 3 bases and J 8 bases; bases outside gene matches: 8. The CDR3 here is CASSFGLAGKKDEQFF. CDR3 DNA sequence: TGTGCCAGCAGTTTCGGACTAGCGGGAAAGAAGGATGAGCAGTTCTTC.

V gene TRBV15 combines with J gene TRBJ1-1; possibly TRBD1 for D (5 bases). The CDR3 runs 14 residues. CDR1 is LNHNV, CDR2 YYDKDF, per germline (reference sequence). Deletions cut 0 bases from V and 11 bases from J, with 16 bases between. As DNA, the CDR3 is TGTGCCACCAGCAGAGATGTCGGGAGGGGCTTGGCTTTCTTT. Protein sequence: CATSRDVGRGLAFF. Full variable domain (rest looked up from reference TRBV15 and TRBJ1-1): DAMVIQNPRYQVTQFGKPVTLSCSQTLNHNVMYWYQQKSSQAPKLLFHYYDKDFNNEADTPDNFQSRRPNTSFCFLDIRSPGLGDTAMYLCATSRDVGRGLAFFGQGTRLTVV.

The chain employs TRBV7-3 and TRBJ2-3, with D uncertain. V was trimmed by 4 bases and J by 3 bases, leaving 20 bases between them. Germline V gene data show CDR1 as SGHTA and CDR2 as FQGTGA. This CDR3 is 17 amino acids long. The CDR3 is CASSSTMGPMGTDTQYF. CDR3 coding DNA: TGTGCCAGCAGCTCCACTATGGGCCCTATGGGTACAGATACGCAGTATTTT.

This chain connects TRBV4-2 to TRBJ2-1, with 8 bases that match TRBD2. This CDR3 has 17 residues. V shed 5 bases, J shed 0 bases, and the junction held 9 bases outside the gene matches. The germline V gene has CDR1 LGHNA and CDR2 YNFKEQ. CDR3 residues: CASSKNSGKSSYNEQFF. CDR3 bases: TGTGCCAGCAGCAAGAATAGCGGGAAAAGCTCCTACAATGAGCAGTTCTTC.

This chain joins TRBV2 and TRBJ2-4; 10 nucleotides line up with TRBD1. From germline, CDR1 is SNHLY and CDR2 FYNNEI. The CDR3 runs to 17 residues. CDR3 bases: TGTACCATCTCCCCGGGACAGGGGAGGCTAGCCAAAAACATTCAGTACTTC. This encodes CTISPGQGRLAKNIQYF.

The V gene is TRBV11-1, the J gene TRBJ2-2, with a weak D call TRBD1 (6 bases). Germline V gene data show CDR1 as SGHAT and CDR2 as FQDESV (reference sequence). The V and J ends lost 2 bases and 0 bases respectively, with 13 bases between them. The CDR3 covers 17 residues. CDR3 protein: CASSLRGFSANTGELFF. CDR3 in DNA: TGTGCCAGCAGCTTAAGGGGGTTTAGCGCGAACACCGGGGAGCTGTTTTTT.

This clonotype was detected only once. The chain links TRBV12-3 or TRBV12-4 to TRBJ1-2; TRBD1 aligns across 11 bases. The CDR3 contains 15 residues. V trimming: 3 bases; J trimming: 3 bases; junction bases outside the gene matches: 3. DNA of the CDR3: TGTGCCAGCAGTTTCCCGGGACAGGGGGACTATGGCTACACCTTC. This encodes CASSFPGQGDYGYTF.

The J gene is TRBJ1-1, the V gene TRBV12-3 or TRBV12-4; no clear D. V lost 6 bases and J lost 5, with 16 bases in between. The CDR3 length is 14 residues. The CDR3 here is CASRSGDRGTEAFF. CDR3 nucleotides: TGTGCCAGCAGAAGCGGGGATAGAGGAACTGAAGCTTTCTTT.

This clonotype came up many times. V and J are TRBV29-1 and TRBJ2-7; 8 nucleotides align to TRBD1. The ends lost 1 base at V and 4 bases at J; junction bases unmatched: 3. The CDR3 totals 13 residues. Germline CDR1 and CDR2: SQVTM and ANQGSEA. The CDR3, as DNA: TGCAGCGTTGAAGGGACAGGGCTATACGAGCAGTACTTC. It yields the protein CSVEGTGLYEQYF.

This clonotype occurred many times. The chain links TRBV27 to TRBJ1-6, with D tentatively TRBD1 (5 bases). The germline V gene encodes CDR1 MNHEY and CDR2 SMNVEV (reference sequence). Between the trimmed V and J ends, which lost 10 bases and 5 bases, there was a span of 18 bases. CDR3 size: 15 residues. The CDR3 DNA sequence: TGTGCCACCTTAAAAGCGGGACTCGATAATTCACCCCTCCACTTT. It specifies CATLKAGLDNSPLHF.

CDR3 sequence: CASSFSWSSYEQYF. The CDR3 coding sequence is TGCGCCAGCAGCTTTTCATGGAGCTCCTACGAGCAGTACTTC. The rearrangement joins TRBV5-1 to TRBJ2-7; the D is unclear. The CDR3 has 14 residues. The germline V gene has CDR1 SGHRS and CDR2 YFSETQ. V lost 2 bases and J 0 bases, leaving 9 bases between the germline ends.

This clonotype has a handful of counts. V is TRBV9 and J is TRBJ2-3; 12 nucleotides agree with TRBD2. J lost 2 bases, V lost 4 bases, and 2 bases had no gene match. CDR3 size: 15 residues. Germline V CDR1 and CDR2: SGDLS, YYNGEE. CDR3 loop: CASSRLAGDTDTQYF. The CDR3 DNA sequence: TGTGCCAGCAGCCGACTAGCGGGAGACACAGATACGCAGTATTTT.

This clonotype occurred a few times. The J gene is TRBJ2-7, the V gene TRBV6-2 or TRBV6-3; D might be TRBD1 (6 bases). In germline, CDR1 is MNHEY, CDR2 SVGEGT. This CDR3 contains 13 residues. Trimming left V 6 bases short and J 2 bases short, with 11 bases between. CDR3 coding DNA: TGTGCCAGCAGATCGGGACATGCCTACGAGCAGTACTTC. Translated, it gives CASRSGHAYEQYF.

The rearrangement links TRBV7-9 to TRBJ2-5; D tentatively reads TRBD1 or TRBD2 (5 bases each). Trimming stripped 1 base from V and 0 bases from J, with 9 bases between. Germline-derived CDR1 and CDR2 are SEHNR and FQNEAQ (reference sequence). CDR3 length: 15 amino acids. The CDR3: CASSLGDQYQETQYF. The CDR3 DNA follows: TGTGCCAGCAGCTTAGGGGACCAATACCAAGAGACCCAGTACTTC.

This chain links TRBV9 with TRBJ2-1; tentative D call: TRBD2 (5 bases). Looked up from germline, CDR1 is SGDLS and CDR2 is YYNGEE. Trimming left V 1 base short and J 0 bases short, with 20 bases between. The CDR3 consists of 19 residues. The CDR3 DNA follows: TGTGCCAGCAGCGTATCCCAAAAACATAGGGAGTACTCCTACAATGAGCAGTTCTTC. Translation: CASSVSQKHREYSYNEQFF. Combining the CDR3 with reference TRBV9 and TRBJ2-1 gives the whole variable domain DSGVTQTPKHLITATGQRVTLRCSPRSGDLSVYWYQQSLDQGLQFLIQYYNGEERAKGNILERFSAQQFPDLHSELNLSSLELGDSALYFCASSVSQKHREYSYNEQFFGPGTRLTVL.

This chain joins TRBV25-1 and TRBJ2-2; no firm D call. In germline, CDR1 is MGHDK, CDR2 SYGVNS. Trimming cost V 2 bases and J 6 bases, with 7 bases left between them. The CDR3 loop spans 13 amino acids. Here the CDR3 reads CASSEPSAGELFF. CDR3 nucleotide sequence: TGTGCCAGCAGTGAACCGTCGGCCGGGGAGCTGTTTTTT. Using reference TRBV25-1 and TRBJ2-2 for the parts outside the CDR3, the full variable domain is EADIYQTPRYLVIGTGKKITLECSQTMGHDKMYWYQQDPGMELHLIHYSYGVNSTEKGDLSSESTVSRIRTEHFPLTLESARPSHTSQYLCASSEPSAGELFFGEGSRLTVL.

In this sample, this clonotype turned up many times. The chain joins TRBV9 to TRBJ1-1; D is ambiguous. The V gene lost 3 bases and the J gene lost 1 base, with 10 bases spanning the gap. The CDR3 totals 14 residues. Germline CDR1 reads SGDLS; CDR2 reads YYNGEE. DNA for the CDR3: TGTGCCAGCAGCGCAATGGGAGAGAACACTGAAGCTTTCTTT. Residues: CASSAMGENTEAFF.

The sample holds a few counts of this clonotype. V usage is TRBV27 and J usage is TRBJ1-2; no clear D. The germline V gene has CDR1 MNHEY and CDR2 SMNVEV (reference sequence). V was cut by 3 bases and J by 6 bases, with 17 bases left in between. This CDR3 is 15 amino acids long. CDR3 coding DNA: TGTGCCAGCAGTTTCTCTTTTGGCAGGATAAATGGCTACACCTTC. Protein product: CASSFSFGRINGYTF.

This clonotype was counted a few times. The chain employs TRBV29-1 and TRBJ1-5; D call uncertain. The CDR3 length is 12 residues. The V end was cut by 6 bases, the J end by 0 bases, with 6 bases between. From germline, CDR1 is SQVTM and CDR2 ANQGSEA. CDR3 DNA sequence: TGCAGCGTAACAGATAGCAATCAGCCCCAGCATTTT. Its protein product is CSVTDSNQPQHF.

In its sample, this clonotype was seen many times. The CDR3 sequence is CSAPRQGPKYEQYF. CDR3 DNA: TGCAGTGCTCCAAGACAGGGCCCGAAATACGAGCAGTACTTC. The chain recombines TRBV20-1 with TRBJ2-7; TRBD1 matches 7 bases. J gave up 4 bases and V 5 bases, and 11 bases lay outside the gene matches. Germline lookup yields CDR1 DFQATT and CDR2 SNEGSKA (reference sequence). This CDR3 has 14 amino acids.

By share of the sample, this clonotype is medium-sized. The rearrangement uses TRBV27 and TRBJ2-5; TRBD2 matches 13 bases. Germline CDR1 reads MNHEY; CDR2 reads SMNVEV (reference sequence). The CDR3 runs to 14 residues. V shed 4 bases and J 5 bases; nucleotides not matched to a gene: 1. CDR3 protein: CASSWGLAGETQYF. The CDR3 DNA is TGTGCCAGCAGTTGGGGACTAGCGGGGGAGACCCAGTACTTC.

The J gene is TRBJ2-7, the V gene TRBV5-5, with 9 nucleotides matching TRBD1. V lost 3 bases and J lost 5; bases outside the gene matches: 6. From germline, CDR1 is SGHKS and CDR2 YYEKEE (reference sequence). The length of the CDR3 is 14 residues. CDR3: CASSWGDRVDEQYF. The CDR3 DNA reads as TGTGCCAGCAGCTGGGGGGACAGGGTCGACGAGCAGTACTTC.

This clonotype was observed a handful of times. The chain couples TRBV27 to TRBJ2-7, with 8 bases fitting TRBD1. V gave up 6 bases and J gave up 5 bases; unmatched junction bases: 9. The CDR3 extends over 14 amino acids. Germline V lookup: CDR1 MNHEY, CDR2 SMNVEV (reference sequence). In DNA form, the CDR3 reads TGTGCCAGCAGCCCGACGACAGGGGTCCACGAGCAGTACTTC. Translation gives CASSPTTGVHEQYF.

The chain is built from TRBV12-3 or TRBV12-4 and TRBJ1-5; 8 bases agree with TRBD1. CDR3 length equals 15 residues. V was pared by 1 base and J by 3 bases, with 2 bases of the junction left unmatched. In nucleotides, the CDR3 is TGTGCCAGCAGTTTAGGGACAGGGATCAATCAGCCCCAGCATTTT. As protein: CASSLGTGINQPQHF.

The chain links TRBV12-3 or TRBV12-4 to TRBJ2-5, with 8 bases that match TRBD2. Trimming cost V 6 bases and J 5 bases; bases outside gene matches: 2. The CDR3 sequence is 12 residues long. The CDR3 DNA is TGTGCCAGCAGCCGACTAGCGGAGACCCAGTACTTC. It encodes CASSRLAETQYF.

This clonotype was observed at least ten times. J is TRBJ2-2 and V is TRBV11-2; TRBD2 agrees at 8 bases. With V trimmed by 7 bases and J by 7 bases, 8 bases remained unmatched. Germline values: CDR1 SGHAT, CDR2 FQNNGV. This CDR3 is built from 14 residues. DNA for the CDR3: TGTGCCAGCACCGTACTAGCGGATCACGGGGAGCTGTTTTTT. Its protein is CASTVLADHGELFF.